This is a list of T cell receptor beta chains from one sample in a study of spatial heterogeneity in lung cancer. TCRdb re-derived calls from the 5' RACE reads in MiXCR, one entry per CDR3 protein. The profile shows under 30,000 distinct CDR3 sequences, roughly 6% of them singletons. Sequenced material: PBMCs, taken at follow-up. These receptors originate from a male donor with early-stage non-small cell lung cancer. Both conserved end residues are part of each CDR3. The D gene is left open where the match is weak. Rows may omit the clone size; those that give it use once, few, many or a size class.

.	TRBJ2-3	TRBV4-2	.	TGTGCCAGCAGCCAAGCGAGGGTCAAGGGGTGGGATACGCAGTATTTT	CASSQARVKGWDTQYF
.	TRBJ2-7	TRBV6-5	.	TGTGCCAGCAGCCAGAGGAGGGGGTTTTACGAGCAGTACTTC	CASSQRRGFYEQYF
many	TRBJ2-1	TRBV4-3	TRBD2	TGCGCCAGCAGCCAAGATCTAGCGGATGGCAATGAGCAGTTCTTC	CASSQDLADGNEQFF
many	TRBJ1-6	TRBV28	TRBD1	TGTGCCAGCACCCAGGCGCGACAGGGTTTTTCTAGCTCCTATAATTCACCCCTCCACTTT	CASTQARQGFSSSYNSPLHF
many	TRBJ1-2	TRBV30	.	TGTGCCCTGTTCCGGGGGCGCTATGGCTACACCTTC	CALFRGRYGYTF
many	TRBJ1-1	TRBV20-1	.	TGCAGTGCTAGGATGAACACTGAAGCTTTCTTT	CSARMNTEAFF
.	TRBJ2-1	TRBV5-1	.	TGCGCCAGCAGCTTGTCTAGCTTGGGCAATGAGCAGTTCTTC	CASSLSSLGNEQFF
many	TRBJ1-2	TRBV27	TRBD1	TGTGCCAGCAGTTTATCGAGGGGGCTGGGACAGAACTATGGCTACACCTTC	CASSLSRGLGQNYGYTF
many	TRBJ2-3	TRBV18	.	TGTGCCAGCTCACCCCCTGGCGGGGCAGATACGCAGTATTTT	CASSPPGGADTQYF
few	TRBJ1-6	TRBV12-3/TRBV12-4	TRBD1	TGTGCCAGCAGTTTAATGCATGTAGGACAGGGGGCGCGTTCACCCCTCCACTTT	CASSLMHVGQGARSPLHF
many	TRBJ2-7	TRBV24-1	TRBD1	TGTGCCACCAGTGGCGACGGACAGGAGGCTGGGTACGAGCAGTACTTC	CATSGDGQEAGYEQYF
few	TRBJ2-3	TRBV2	.	TGTGCCAGCAGTCGACTGGGTGATACGCAGTATTTT	CASSRLGDTQYF
many	TRBJ1-2	TRBV29-1	TRBD1	TGCAGCGTTGAAGGGGGGACAGGGGAATATGGCTACACCTTC	CSVEGGTGEYGYTF
.	TRBJ2-3	TRBV6-5	.	TGTGCCAGCAGACCCTTTACGGGAGATACGCAGTATTTT	CASRPFTGDTQYF
.	TRBJ1-1	TRBV6-1	TRBD1	TGTGCCAGCAGTGCCCCGGGACAGGGTGGGACTGAAGCTTTCTTT	CASSAPGQGGTEAFF
.	TRBJ2-7	TRBV5-1	.	TGCGCCAGCAGCCCCGGGGGGGGACAGGGAGCCTACGAGCAGTACTTC	CASSPGGGQGAYEQYF
many	TRBJ2-1	TRBV20-1	TRBD2	TGCAGTGCTAGAGATCTTTATGGGACTATCAATTACAATGAGCAGTTCTTC	CSARDLYGTINYNEQFF
many	TRBJ1-1	TRBV6-2/TRBV6-3	TRBD1	TGTGCCAGCATTAGACAGGGCCGGAACACTGAAGCTTTCTTT	CASIRQGRNTEAFF
few	TRBJ2-7	TRBV20-1	.	TGCAGTGCCAAACACCCCGTAGCCTACGAGCAGTACTTC	CSAKHPVAYEQYF
many	TRBJ2-4	TRBV11-3	TRBD2	TGTGCCAGCAGCTTGATAGCGGGAGGGCCCCGTTCCAAAAACATTCAGTACTTC	CASSLIAGGPRSKNIQYF
many	TRBJ1-2	TRBV7-9	TRBD1	TGTGCCAGCGTCCTAGGACAGGCCAACTATGGCTACACCTTC	CASVLGQANYGYTF
few	TRBJ2-5	TRBV5-1	TRBD2	TGCGCCAGCAGCTTTACTAGCGGGAGGGAGACCCAGTACTTC	CASSFTSGRETQYF
many	TRBJ2-3	TRBV20-1	TRBD2	TGCAGTGCTAGAGTCGCAGCGGGGGTAGATACGCAGTATTTT	CSARVAAGVDTQYF
many	TRBJ2-2	TRBV11-2	.	TGTGCCAGCAGCTTAGCTCCACAGAGTACGAACACCGGGGAGCTGTTTTTT	CASSLAPQSTNTGELFF
.	TRBJ2-7	TRBV20-1	.	TGCAGTGCTAGCCTCTCCCAGGGGCGAAACGAGCAGTACTTC	CSASLSQGRNEQYF
few	TRBJ2-1	TRBV20-1	.	TGCAGTGCTCTCCGGGATATGGACAATGAGCAGTTCTTC	CSALRDMDNEQFF
many	TRBJ2-5	TRBV4-3	.	TGCGCCAGCAGCCAAGAGTGGAGAACTACAGGGGAGACCCAGTACTTC	CASSQEWRTTGETQYF
.	TRBJ2-5	TRBV7-9	TRBD2	TGTGCCAGCAGAGGGACTAGCGGGGGCACCTTCCAAGAGACCCAGTACTTC	CASRGTSGGTFQETQYF
.	TRBJ1-2	TRBV6-5	.	TGTGCCAGCAGTTACCTACGGACCGAAACTAACTATGGCTACACCTTC	CASSYLRTETNYGYTF
many	TRBJ2-2	TRBV11-2	TRBD2	TGTGCCAGCAGCCCGACTAGCGGGAGGCCCGGGGAGCTGTTTTTT	CASSPTSGRPGELFF
many	TRBJ1-5	TRBV6-2/TRBV6-3	.	TGTGCCAGCACTCAGACTTCGGGCAATCAGCCCCAGCATTTT	CASTQTSGNQPQHF
many	TRBJ1-5	TRBV18	.	TGTGCCAGCTCGGAAAGGGCGACTTTTCGGGGTCAGCCCCAGCATTTT	CASSERATFRGQPQHF
few	TRBJ1-5	TRBV6-2/TRBV6-3	.	TGTGCCAGCAGTCCATCGGGGGTGAGGGGGCCCCAGCATTTT	CASSPSGVRGPQHF
.	TRBJ2-5	TRBV12-3/TRBV12-4	TRBD1	TGTGCCACCATGCAGAGGGGGCCGGAGACCCAGTACTTC	CATMQRGPETQYF
many	TRBJ1-1	TRBV5-6	.	TGTGCCAGCAGCTTGGGTGTGGGGGGCGGCACTGAAGCTTTCTTT	CASSLGVGGGTEAFF
many	TRBJ2-2	TRBV2	TRBD1	TGTGCCAGCAGGGGGACAGGGGCGAACACCGGGGAGCTGTTTTTT	CASRGTGANTGELFF
.	TRBJ2-2	TRBV9	TRBD1	TGTGCCAGCAGCGCCGAGACAGGGGTCACCGGGGAGCTGTTTTTT	CASSAETGVTGELFF
.	TRBJ2-5	TRBV7-8	TRBD2	TGTGCCAGCTCAGCGGGGTTTGGCGTCGGGAACCAAGAGACCCAGTACTTC	CASSAGFGVGNQETQYF
few	TRBJ2-7	TRBV20-1	.	TGCAGTGCTAGAGGACTCCGGACGGATTCCTACGAGCAGTACTTC	CSARGLRTDSYEQYF
many	TRBJ1-1	TRBV10-3	.	TGTGCCAGTGGGAAGTTCATGAACACTGAAGCTTTCTTT	CASGKFMNTEAFF
many	TRBJ2-3	TRBV12-3/TRBV12-4	.	TGTGCCAGCAGTTTATCATATCAAATGGATACGCAGTATTTT	CASSLSYQMDTQYF
many	TRBJ2-1	TRBV28	.	TGTGCCAGCAGTACCCGGGGAGCGGGTGGCTTTAATGAGCAGTTCTTC	CASSTRGAGGFNEQFF
.	TRBJ1-2	TRBV4-3	TRBD1	TGCGCCAGCAGCCAGCAGGGGGAAAAGAGCTACACCTTC	CASSQQGEKSYTF
.	TRBJ2-1	TRBV6-5	.	TGTGCCAGCAGTAAGACCCCCCAAGCGGACAATGAGCAGTTCTTC	CASSKTPQADNEQFF
many	TRBJ1-4	TRBV20-1	.	TGCAGTGCTAGAGAGCCCGCAGGGGCGGCAGAAAAACTGTTTTTT	CSAREPAGAAEKLFF
.	TRBJ2-1	TRBV7-3	TRBD2	TGTGCCAGCAGCTTAATACCGGGACTAGCGGGTGAACAGTTCTTC	CASSLIPGLAGEQFF
many	TRBJ1-5	TRBV5-1	TRBD1	TGCGCCAGCAGCACGGGGACAGGGGCTCGACAGCCCCAGCATTTT	CASSTGTGARQPQHF
many	TRBJ2-1	TRBV4-3	TRBD2	TGCGCCAGCAGCCAAGTGGGAGCGGGAGAACTGGATGAGCAGTTCTTC	CASSQVGAGELDEQFF
few	TRBJ1-2	TRBV28	TRBD1	TGTGCCAGCAGTTCGGGACAGGGGGCGGCGGGCTACACCTTC	CASSSGQGAAGYTF
few	TRBJ1-2	TRBV6-2/TRBV6-3	.	TGTGCCAGCAGTCTAGGACGCACGCGGGCGGGCTACACCTTC	CASSLGRTRAGYTF
many	TRBJ2-2	TRBV29-1	TRBD1	TGCAGCGTTGAGCCCGGGACAGGGGAAAACACCGGGGAGCTGTTTTTT	CSVEPGTGENTGELFF
few	TRBJ2-5	TRBV9	TRBD2	TGTGCCAGCAGCGCCCGTGGTGCTAGCGGTTTACAAGAGACCCAGTACTTC	CASSARGASGLQETQYF
many	TRBJ2-3	TRBV5-5	.	TGTGCCAGCAGCTTGGAAGGTTGGGGTACAGATACGCAGTATTTT	CASSLEGWGTDTQYF
many	TRBJ2-5	TRBV30	.	TGTGCCTGGAGTGTACAAGGCCTCCAAGAGACCCAGTACTTC	CAWSVQGLQETQYF
many	TRBJ2-1	TRBV27	TRBD2	TGTGCCAGCAGTTTTGGAGCGGGGTCCTACAATGAGCAGTTCTTC	CASSFGAGSYNEQFF